The 32 T cell receptor beta chains below come from one sample, sequenced in a study of T cells in Graves' hyperthyroidism and ophthalmopathy. TCR beta CDR3 region amplification was performed from RNA transcripts. HTBI primers drove first-round RT-PCR of the TCR CDR3. One entry per CDR3 protein, called by TCRdb with MiXCR from the multiplex PCR reads. The sample lists nearly 600,000 distinct CDR3 sequences, around 14% occurring once. The sample taken for sequencing was blood. The receptors come from a woman aged 25 to 39 with Graves' hyperthyroidism that later progressed to Graves' ophthalmopathy.

This clonotype has ten or more counts. This rearrangement joins TRBV12-5 to TRBJ2-1; 13 bases match TRBD2. The CDR3 consists of 15 residues. V lost 7 bases to trimming and J lost 9 bases; unmatched junction nucleotides: 9. Germline CDR1 reads LGHNT; CDR2 reads FRNRAP. CDR3 region: CASDPGTSGKGEQFF. For the CDR3, the DNA is TGTGCTAGTGACCCCGGGACTAGCGGGAAGGGTGAGCAGTTCTTC.

This chain links TRBV28 with TRBJ2-1, with 8 bases fitting TRBD2. The CDR3 has 16 amino acids. Germline CDR1 and CDR2: MDHEN and SYDVKM. The V gene end was trimmed by 1 base and the J gene end by 5 bases; junction bases not matched to a gene: 7. CDR3: CASSLSSGSGNNEQFF. The CDR3 DNA reads as TGTGCCAGCAGTTTATCCAGCGGGAGTGGAAACAATGAGCAGTTCTTC.

The chain joins TRBV7-9 to TRBJ2-7, with TRBD2 identical over 9 bases. The CDR3 totals 14 residues. V lost 6 bases, J lost 4 bases, and 7 bases stayed unmatched. Germline V gene data show CDR1 as SEHNR and CDR2 as FQNEAQ (reference sequence). The CDR3 spells CASSFSGSKYEQYF. CDR3 DNA sequence: TGTGCCAGCAGTTTTAGCGGGAGTAAGTACGAGCAGTACTTC.

As concerns this clonotype: A read error is likely, as this CDR3 ends without the conserved phenylalanine or tryptophan. The chain carries TRBV3-1 and TRBJ1-2; TRBD1 matches 9 bases. Germline CDR1 reads LGHDT; CDR2 reads YNNKEL (reference sequence). CDR3 size: 15 residues. In DNA form, the CDR3 reads TGTGCCAGCAGCCCGACAGGGGGATCTAACTACGGCTACACCTAC. As protein: CASSPTGGSNYGYTY.

The chain couples TRBV18 to TRBJ1-1, with a weak D call TRBD1 (6 bases). In germline, CDR1 is KGHSH, CDR2 LQKENI. The length of the CDR3 is 14 residues. Between the trimmed V and J ends, which lost 4 bases and 1 base, there was a span of 10 bases. For the CDR3, the DNA is TGTGCCAGCTCACTACTGGACAGGAACACTGAAGCTTTCTTT. Translated, it gives CASSLLDRNTEAFF.

The chain has TRBV12-5 and TRBJ2-1; 9 bases fit TRBD1. The CDR3 contains 17 residues. The trim removed 0 bases at V and 3 bases at J, leaving 6 bases unmatched. Germline CDR1 LGHNT, CDR2 FRNRAP. The CDR3 DNA sequence: TGTGCTAGTGGTTTGGTACAGGGGGCCTATATCTACAATGAGCAGTTCTTC. Protein product: CASGLVQGAYIYNEQFF.

This clonotype occurred many times. This chain joins TRBV28 and TRBJ2-7; TRBD2 is a possible D gene (6 bases). The CDR3 consists of 15 residues. V lost 6 bases to trimming and J lost 0 bases, with 15 bases between them. The V gene's germline CDR1 is MDHEN and CDR2 SYDVKM. In nucleotides, the CDR3 is TGTGCCAGCAGCCGCGGGGATCCTATCTCCTACGAGCAGTACTTC. This encodes CASSRGDPISYEQYF.

The CDR3 here is CASSYWVGGSYEQYF. In DNA, the CDR3 is TGTGCCAGCAGTTACTGGGTTGGCGGCTCCTACGAGCAGTACTTC. The chain carries TRBV6-6 and TRBJ2-7; D not resolved. Germline lookup yields CDR1 MNHNY and CDR2 SVGAGI (reference sequence). This CDR3 has 15 amino acids. Trimming shortened V by 1 base and J by 0 bases, and 10 bases separated the two germline ends.

This clonotype was seen ten or more times. V gene TRBV20-1 combines with J gene TRBJ2-7; either TRBD1 or TRBD2 may supply D (5 bases each). The CDR3 consists of 13 residues. Trimming removed 3 bases at V and 2 bases at J, with 11 bases between. Germline assignment: CDR1 DFQATT and CDR2 SNEGSKA (reference sequence). The CDR3 nucleotides read TGCAGTGCTAGGGGGGTAGCGACCTACGAGCAGTACTTC. Translated, it gives CSARGVATYEQYF.

This chain uses TRBV29-1 with TRBJ2-2; 15 bases match TRBD2. The length of the CDR3 is 17 residues. Germline CDR1 and CDR2: SQVTM and ANQGSEA. With 6 bases clipped from V and 7 bases from J, the junction kept 12 bases outside the gene matches. The CDR3 region is CSVLTGTSGRSVGELFF. As DNA, the CDR3 is TGCAGCGTCTTGACAGGGACTAGCGGGAGGAGCGTCGGGGAGCTGTTTTTT.

This clonotype was recorded a few times. The chain is built from TRBV20-1 and TRBJ2-4; TRBD1 matches 10 bases. With V trimmed by 4 bases and J by 7 bases, 4 bases remained unmatched. CDR1 and CDR2 (germline): DFQATT, SNEGSKA (reference sequence). This CDR3 comprises 13 residues. CDR3 residues: CSATGTGDNIQYF. CDR3 nucleotide sequence: TGCAGTGCTACCGGGACAGGGGACAACATTCAGTACTTC.

The V and J genes are TRBV3-1 and TRBJ2-1, with 7 bases lining up with TRBD2. After removal of 4 bases from V and 3 bases from J, the junction contained 9 bases not matched to a gene. Per the germline V gene, CDR1 is LGHDT and CDR2 is YNNKEL (reference sequence). The CDR3 is made up of 16 amino acids. CDR3 nucleotide sequence: TGTGCCAGCAGCCGGCCGTACCGGGAGGTCTACAATGAGCAGTTCTTC. It specifies CASSRPYREVYNEQFF.

Regarding this clonotype: This may be a read error, as it is one base from a much larger clone. The CDR3 nucleotides read TGCAGCACCTATGCCGGGATTACCTACAATGAGCAGTTCTTC. This gives the protein CSTYAGITYNEQFF. The rearrangement uses TRBV29-1 and TRBJ2-1; D is perhaps TRBD2 (5 bases). In germline, CDR1 is SQVTM, CDR2 ANQGSEA. V was clipped by 8 bases and J by 2 bases, with 16 bases between them. The CDR3 has 14 amino acids.

This clonotype appeared many times. V usage is TRBV11-2 and J usage is TRBJ2-7; D perhaps matches TRBD1 (6 bases). The CDR3 covers 14 residues. The V gene lost 6 bases and the J gene lost 3 bases, with 15 bases spanning the gap. Germline lookup yields CDR1 SGHAT and CDR2 FQNNGV. The DNA for the CDR3 is TGTGCCAGCAGTCCGCCGGGACATCACTACGAGCAGTACTTC. This translates into CASSPPGHHYEQYF.

This chain connects TRBV19 to TRBJ2-7; tentatively, D is TRBD1 or TRBD2 (6 bases each). CDR3 length: 13 residues. Germline-derived CDR1 and CDR2 are LNHDA and SQIVND (reference sequence). Trimming took 8 bases from V and 4 from J, leaving 15 bases between them. This CDR3 is CASGGQNTYEQYF. The CDR3 region has the DNA TGTGCCAGTGGGGGGCAGAATACTTACGAGCAGTACTTC.

This clonotype was counted at least ten times. The V call is TRBV2, the J call TRBJ2-3, with D possibly matching TRBD1 (5 bases). V shed 7 bases and J shed 2 bases, with 10 bases lying between them. Per germline, CDR1 SNHLY and CDR2 FYNNEI. This CDR3 has 13 residues. DNA for the CDR3: TGTGCCAGCATTGCGGACATCACAGATACGCAGTATTTT. It encodes CASIADITDTQYF. Combining the CDR3 with reference TRBV2 and TRBJ2-3 gives the whole variable domain EPEVTQTPSHQVTQMGQEVILRCVPISNHLYFYWYRQILGQKVEFLVSFYNNEISEKSEIFDDQFSVERPDGSNFTLKIRSTKLEDSAMYFCASIADITDTQYFGPGTRLTVL.

This clonotype has a count of ten or more. V gene TRBV3-1 combines with J gene TRBJ1-2; D possibly corresponds to TRBD1 (5 bases). Germline-derived CDR1 and CDR2 are LGHDT and YNNKEL (reference sequence). Trimming left V 1 base short and J 4 bases short, with 19 bases between. The CDR3 has 17 residues. Here the CDR3 DNA reads TGTGCCAGCAGCCAAGTTTGGGCAGACAGTGTACCCTATGGCTACACCTTC. This gives the protein CASSQVWADSVPYGYTF.

The rearrangement uses TRBV6-1 and TRBJ2-2; D could derive from TRBD1 or TRBD2 (7 bases each). Trimming cost V 10 bases and J 0 bases, with 12 bases left between them. Germline lookup yields CDR1 MNHNS and CDR2 SASEGT. This CDR3 spans 14 amino acids. In DNA form, the CDR3 reads TGTGCCACCAGGGGGACTACGAACACCGGGGAGCTGTTTTTT. Protein sequence: CATRGTTNTGELFF.

This clonotype was counted many times. As DNA, the CDR3 is TGCAGTGCTAGGGTAGTTGGCGAGCAGTACTTC. Translation gives CSARVVGEQYF. This sequence joins TRBV20-1 and TRBJ2-7; D unresolved. Germline lookup yields CDR1 DFQATT and CDR2 SNEGSKA (reference sequence). Trimming pared 3 bases from V and 6 bases from J, leaving 9 bases between. This CDR3 spans 11 amino acids.

At least ten counts were recorded for this clonotype. The chain employs TRBV7-3 and TRBJ2-5, with D unclear. This CDR3 is 15 amino acids long. Germline CDR1 is SGHTA and CDR2 is FQGTGA. The V end was cut by 1 base, the J end by 5 bases, with 14 bases between. CDR3 loop: CASSLSPELWETQYF. The CDR3, as DNA: TGTGCCAGCAGCTTAAGTCCTGAGCTGTGGGAGACCCAGTACTTC.

Many counts were recorded for this clonotype. The V call is TRBV27, the J call TRBJ1-2; TRBD1 agrees at 7 bases. The V gene end was trimmed by 6 bases and the J gene end by 4 bases; junction bases not matched to a gene: 5. CDR3 size: 13 residues. Germline assignment: CDR1 MNHEY and CDR2 SMNVEV (reference sequence). The CDR3 DNA reads TGTGCCAGCAGAGCAGGGGGGACCTATGGCTACACCTTC. It specifies CASRAGGTYGYTF.

The table lists this clonotype with a few counts. The rearrangement uses TRBV14 and TRBJ2-7, with 13 bases aligning to TRBD2. Germline assignment: CDR1 SGHDN and CDR2 FVKESK. The CDR3 totals 16 residues. The ends lost 1 base at V and 3 bases at J; junction bases unmatched: 3. The CDR3, as DNA: TGTGCCAGCAGCCAAGTAGGACTAGCGGGAGACTACGAGCAGTACTTC. Translation gives CASSQVGLAGDYEQYF.

This chain joins TRBV24-1 and TRBJ2-1; tentatively, D is TRBD2 (6 bases). The CDR3 has 15 amino acids. Trimming stripped 3 bases from V and 0 bases from J, with 8 bases between. Germline lookup yields CDR1 KGHDR and CDR2 SFDVKD. In DNA, the CDR3 is TGTGCCACCAGTGATCGACTAGACTCCTACAATGAGCAGTTCTTC. Its translation: CATSDRLDSYNEQFF.

As concerns this clonotype: One base away lies a much larger clone, so this may be a sequencing read error. The rearrangement joins TRBV11-3 to TRBJ2-7; no definite D call. Germline V CDR1 and CDR2: SGHNT, YENEEA. The V end lost 5 bases, the J end lost 3 bases, and 17 bases lay between the germline ends. The CDR3 totals 15 residues. DNA of the CDR3: TGTGCCAGCAGCCCCGAACCACAGATTTACTACGAGCAGTACTTC. This codes for CASSPEPQIYYEQYF.

V gene TRBV4-3 combines with J gene TRBJ2-3; 15 nucleotides agree with TRBD2. This CDR3 is built from 18 residues. Germline CDR1 LGHNA, CDR2 YSLEER. The junction had 4 bases not matched to a gene; V was cut back by 1 base and J by 2 bases. In DNA, the CDR3 is TGCGCCAGCAGCCAAGTGGGGACTAGCGGGAGGTCCACAGATACGCAGTATTTT. Residues: CASSQVGTSGRSTDTQYF.

V usage is TRBV9 and J usage is TRBJ2-1; 11 bases fit TRBD1. The J call may be wrong; the DNA end is better matched by TRBJ2-7. The germline gives CDR1 SGDLS, CDR2 YYNGEE. The CDR3 has 16 amino acids. The CDR3 region has the DNA TGTGCCAGCAGTCCGGGACAGGGGGTCTCCTACAATGAGCAGTACTTC. Translation: CASSPGQGVSYNEQYF.

This clonotype has ten or more counts. The chain employs TRBV7-2 and TRBJ1-1; 9 bases are shared with TRBD1. Germline-derived CDR1 and CDR2 are SGHTA and FQGNSA. V was pared by 7 bases and J by 5 bases, with 8 bases of the junction left unmatched. CDR3 length: 14 residues. The CDR3 reads CASTIGQGWTEAFF. For the CDR3, the DNA is TGTGCCAGCACCATAGGACAGGGGTGGACTGAAGCTTTCTTT.

In this sample, this clonotype turned up many times. The V call is TRBV7-9, the J call TRBJ1-1; D perhaps matches TRBD1 (6 bases). Trimming pared 7 bases from V and 3 bases from J, leaving 15 bases between. The CDR3 length is 14 residues. Per the germline V gene, CDR1 is SEHNR and CDR2 is FQNEAQ (reference sequence). DNA of the CDR3: TGTGCCAGCACGATTCAGGGGACCTACACTGAAGCTTTCTTT. This translates into CASTIQGTYTEAFF.

There are many counts of this clonotype. The rearrangement links TRBV3-1 to TRBJ1-1; tentative D call: TRBD1 (6 bases). V was pared by 4 bases and J by 1 base, with 16 bases between. CDR3 length: 16 residues. Germline V CDR1 and CDR2: LGHDT, YNNKEL (reference sequence). CDR3 sequence (DNA): TGTGCCAGCAGCCCGGACAGAGGACATGAGAACACTGAAGCTTTCTTT. Translation gives CASSPDRGHENTEAFF.

The chain uses TRBV20-1 and TRBJ1-5, with D possibly TRBD1 on 6 matching bases. This CDR3 has 16 residues. The V end lost 2 bases, the J end lost 3 bases, and 17 bases lay between the germline ends. Germline CDR1 DFQATT, CDR2 SNEGSKA (reference sequence). CDR3: CSARSRTALINQPQHF. The CDR3 DNA is TGCAGTGCTAGATCTAGGACAGCCCTTATCAATCAGCCCCAGCATTTT.

In this sample, this clonotype turned up many times. The chain carries TRBV28 and TRBJ2-1; 8 bases map to TRBD2. Germline CDR1 and CDR2: MDHEN and SYDVKM. CDR3 length equals 14 residues. V was pared by 1 base and J by 9 bases, with 5 bases of the junction left unmatched. The CDR3 DNA is TGTGCCAGCAGTTTATCCGGGAGGGCCGCTGAGCAGTTCTTC. It translates to CASSLSGRAAEQFF. The variable domain in full, completed from reference TRBV28 and TRBJ2-1, reads DVKVTQSSRYLVKRTGEKVFLECVQDMDHENMFWYRQDPGLGLRLIYFSYDVKMKEKGDIPEGYSVSREKKERFSLILESASTNQTSMYLCASSLSGRAAEQFFGPGTRLTVL.

The chain joins TRBV3-1 to TRBJ2-1; 7 bases align to TRBD1. V shed 4 bases, J shed 1 base, and the junction held 4 bases outside the gene matches. Germline assignment: CDR1 LGHDT and CDR2 YNNKEL (reference sequence). This CDR3 region has 15 residues. This CDR3 is CASSRGTVSYNEQFF. DNA of the CDR3: TGTGCCAGCAGCCGAGGGACAGTTTCCTACAATGAGCAGTTCTTC.